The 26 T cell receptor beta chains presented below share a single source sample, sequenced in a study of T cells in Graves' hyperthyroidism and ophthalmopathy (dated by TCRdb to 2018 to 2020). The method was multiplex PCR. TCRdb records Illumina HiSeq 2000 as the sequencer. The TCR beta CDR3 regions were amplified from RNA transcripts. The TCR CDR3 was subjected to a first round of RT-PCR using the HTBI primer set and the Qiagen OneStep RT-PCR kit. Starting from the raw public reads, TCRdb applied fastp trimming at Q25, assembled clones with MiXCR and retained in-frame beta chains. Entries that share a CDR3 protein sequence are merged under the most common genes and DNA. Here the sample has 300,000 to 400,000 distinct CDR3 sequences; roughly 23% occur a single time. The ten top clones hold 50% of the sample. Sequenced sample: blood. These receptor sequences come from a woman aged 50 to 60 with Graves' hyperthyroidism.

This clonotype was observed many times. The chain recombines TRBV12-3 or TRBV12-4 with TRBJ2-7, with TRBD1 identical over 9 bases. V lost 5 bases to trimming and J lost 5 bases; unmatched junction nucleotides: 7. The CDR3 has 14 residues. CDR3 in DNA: TGTGCCAGCAGTCCCCGGGACAGGGAGGACGAGCAGTACTTC. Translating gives CASSPRDREDEQYF.

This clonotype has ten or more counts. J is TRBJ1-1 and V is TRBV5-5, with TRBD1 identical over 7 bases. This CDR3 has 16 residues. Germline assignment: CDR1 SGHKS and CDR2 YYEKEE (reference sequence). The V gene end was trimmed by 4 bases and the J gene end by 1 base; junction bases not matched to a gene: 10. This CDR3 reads CASSGLPTGRNTEAFF. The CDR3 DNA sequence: TGTGCCAGCAGCGGCCTCCCGACAGGGAGGAACACTGAAGCTTTCTTT.

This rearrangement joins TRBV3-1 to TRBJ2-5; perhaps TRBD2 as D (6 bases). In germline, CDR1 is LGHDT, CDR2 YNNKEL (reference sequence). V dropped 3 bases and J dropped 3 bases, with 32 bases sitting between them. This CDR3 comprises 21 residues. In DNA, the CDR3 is TGTGCCAGCAGCCACCGGGTTGTCACTCGGGACTCTAGAAATCTCAAAGAGACCCAGTACTTC. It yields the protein CASSHRVVTRDSRNLKETQYF.

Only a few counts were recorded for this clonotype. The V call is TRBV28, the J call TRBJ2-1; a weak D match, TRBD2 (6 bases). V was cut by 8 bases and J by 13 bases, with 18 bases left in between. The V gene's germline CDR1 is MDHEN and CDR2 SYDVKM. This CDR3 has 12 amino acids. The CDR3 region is CASSVAGNPQFF. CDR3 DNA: TGTGCCAGCTCTGTGGCGGGAAACCCCCAGTTCTTC.

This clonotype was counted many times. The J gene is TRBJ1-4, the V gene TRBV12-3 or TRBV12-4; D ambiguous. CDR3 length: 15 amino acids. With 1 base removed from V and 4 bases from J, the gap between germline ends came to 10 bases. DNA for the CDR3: TGTGCCAGCAGTTTAGTCCCCGGGTATAATGAAAAACTGTTTTTT. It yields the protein CASSLVPGYNEKLFF.

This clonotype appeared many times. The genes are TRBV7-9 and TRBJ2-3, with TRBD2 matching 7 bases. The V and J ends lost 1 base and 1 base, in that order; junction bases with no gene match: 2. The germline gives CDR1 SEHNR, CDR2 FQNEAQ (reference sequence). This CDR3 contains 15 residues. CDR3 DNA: TGTGCCAGCAGCTTAGAAGGGAGGGGCACAGATACGCAGTATTTT. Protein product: CASSLEGRGTDTQYF.

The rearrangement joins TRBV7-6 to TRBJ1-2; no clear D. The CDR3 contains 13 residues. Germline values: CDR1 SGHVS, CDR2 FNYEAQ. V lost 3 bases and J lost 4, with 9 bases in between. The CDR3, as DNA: TGTGCCAGCAGCTTGGGTAACGGCTATGGCTACACCTTC. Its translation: CASSLGNGYGYTF.

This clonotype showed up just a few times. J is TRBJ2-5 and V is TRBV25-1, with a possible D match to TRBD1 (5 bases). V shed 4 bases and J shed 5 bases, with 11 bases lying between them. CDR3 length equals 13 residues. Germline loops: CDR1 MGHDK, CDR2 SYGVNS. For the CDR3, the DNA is TGTGCCAGCAGTGCAGCAGGGCGGGAGACCCAGTACTTC. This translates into CASSAAGRETQYF. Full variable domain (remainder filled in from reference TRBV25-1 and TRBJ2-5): EADIYQTPRYLVIGTGKKITLECSQTMGHDKMYWYQQDPGMELHLIHYSYGVNSTEKGDLSSESTVSRIRTEHFPLTLESARPSHTSQYLCASSAAGRETQYFGPGTRLLVL.

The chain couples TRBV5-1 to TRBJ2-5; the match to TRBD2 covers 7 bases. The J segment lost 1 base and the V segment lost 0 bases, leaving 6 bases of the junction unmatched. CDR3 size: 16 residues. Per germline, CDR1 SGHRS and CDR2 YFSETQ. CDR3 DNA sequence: TGCGCCAGCAGCTTGGCCATATCGGGAGGCCAAGAGACCCAGTACTTC. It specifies CASSLAISGGQETQYF.

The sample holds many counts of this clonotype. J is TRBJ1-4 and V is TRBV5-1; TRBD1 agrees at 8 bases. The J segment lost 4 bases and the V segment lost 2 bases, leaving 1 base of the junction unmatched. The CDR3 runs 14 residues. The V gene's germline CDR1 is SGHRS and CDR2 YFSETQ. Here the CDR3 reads CASSFDRGNEKLFF. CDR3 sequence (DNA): TGCGCCAGCAGCTTTGACAGGGGTAATGAAAAACTGTTTTTT.

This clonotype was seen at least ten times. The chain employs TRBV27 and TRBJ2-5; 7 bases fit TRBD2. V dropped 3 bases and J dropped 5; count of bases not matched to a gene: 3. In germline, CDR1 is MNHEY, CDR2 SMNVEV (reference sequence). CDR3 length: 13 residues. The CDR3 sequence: CASSFLGGETQYF. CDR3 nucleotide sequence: TGTGCCAGCAGTTTTCTGGGAGGGGAGACCCAGTACTTC.

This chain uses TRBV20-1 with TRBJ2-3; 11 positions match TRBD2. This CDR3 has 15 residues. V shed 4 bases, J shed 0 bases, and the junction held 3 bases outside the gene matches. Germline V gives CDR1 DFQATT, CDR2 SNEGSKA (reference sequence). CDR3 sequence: CSATGLAASTDTQYF. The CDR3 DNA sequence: TGCAGTGCTACGGGACTAGCGGCTAGCACAGATACGCAGTATTTT.

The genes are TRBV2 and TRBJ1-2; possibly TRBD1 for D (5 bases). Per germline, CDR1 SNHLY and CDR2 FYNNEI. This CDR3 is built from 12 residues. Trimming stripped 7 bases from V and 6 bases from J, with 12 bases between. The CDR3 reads CASTGVKDGYTF. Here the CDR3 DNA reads TGTGCCAGCACGGGGGTGAAGGATGGCTACACCTTC. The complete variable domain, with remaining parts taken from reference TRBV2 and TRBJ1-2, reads EPEVTQTPSHQVTQMGQEVILRCVPISNHLYFYWYRQILGQKVEFLVSFYNNEISEKSEIFDDQFSVERPDGSNFTLKIRSTKLEDSAMYFCASTGVKDGYTFGSGTRLTVV.

DNA of the CDR3: TGTGCCAGCAGGAGATACTCCGAGACTGAAGCTTTCTTT. This sequence encodes CASRRYSETEAFF. The chain links TRBV3-1 to TRBJ1-1, with no clear D. The CDR3 has 13 amino acids. V was clipped by 6 bases and J by 5 bases, with 13 bases between them. Germline V gives CDR1 LGHDT, CDR2 YNNKEL (reference sequence).

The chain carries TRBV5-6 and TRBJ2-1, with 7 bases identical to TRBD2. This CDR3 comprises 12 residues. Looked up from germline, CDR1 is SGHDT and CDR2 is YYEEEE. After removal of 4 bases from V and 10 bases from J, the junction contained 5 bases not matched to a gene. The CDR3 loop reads CASSNLAEEQFF. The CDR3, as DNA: TGTGCCAGCAGCAACCTAGCGGAAGAGCAGTTCTTC.

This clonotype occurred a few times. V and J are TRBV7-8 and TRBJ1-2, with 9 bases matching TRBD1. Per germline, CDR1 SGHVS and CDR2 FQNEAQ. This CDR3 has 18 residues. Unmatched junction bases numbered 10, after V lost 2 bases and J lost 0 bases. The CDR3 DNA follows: TGTGCCAGCAGCTTACTGGGGGGACAGGGAGCAGCTAACTATGGCTACACCTTC. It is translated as CASSLLGGQGAANYGYTF. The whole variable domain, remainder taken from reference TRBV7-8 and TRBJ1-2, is GAGVSQSPRYKVAKRGQDVALRCDPISGHVSLFWYQQALGQGPEFLTYFQNEAQLDKSGLPSDRFFAERPEGSVSTLKIQRTQQEDSAVYLCASSLLGGQGAANYGYTFGSGTRLTVV.

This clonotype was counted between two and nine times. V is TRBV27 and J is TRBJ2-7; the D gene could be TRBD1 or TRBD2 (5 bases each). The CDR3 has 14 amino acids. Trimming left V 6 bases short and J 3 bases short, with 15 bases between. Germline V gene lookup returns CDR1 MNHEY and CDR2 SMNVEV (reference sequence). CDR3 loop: CASRPGREVYEQYF. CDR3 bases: TGTGCCAGCAGACCGGGACGGGAAGTCTACGAGCAGTACTTC.

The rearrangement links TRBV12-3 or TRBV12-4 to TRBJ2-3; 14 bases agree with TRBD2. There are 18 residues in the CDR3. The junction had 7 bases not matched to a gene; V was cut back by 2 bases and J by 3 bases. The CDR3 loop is CASSLRGTSGSKTDTQYF. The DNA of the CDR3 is TGTGCCAGCAGTTTAAGGGGGACTAGCGGGAGCAAGACAGATACGCAGTATTTT.

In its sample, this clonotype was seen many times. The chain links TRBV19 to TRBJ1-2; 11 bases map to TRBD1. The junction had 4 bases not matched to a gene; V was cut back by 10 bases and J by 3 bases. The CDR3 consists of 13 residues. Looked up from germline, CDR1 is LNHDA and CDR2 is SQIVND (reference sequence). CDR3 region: CATTGQGDYGYTF. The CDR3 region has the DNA TGTGCCACTACGGGACAGGGGGACTATGGCTACACCTTC.

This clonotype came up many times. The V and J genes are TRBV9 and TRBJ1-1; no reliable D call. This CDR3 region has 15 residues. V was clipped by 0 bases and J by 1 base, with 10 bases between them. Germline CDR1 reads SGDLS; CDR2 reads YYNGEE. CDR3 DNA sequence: TGTGCCAGCAGCGTAGACCCAGCAGAGAACACTGAAGCTTTCTTT. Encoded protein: CASSVDPAENTEAFF.

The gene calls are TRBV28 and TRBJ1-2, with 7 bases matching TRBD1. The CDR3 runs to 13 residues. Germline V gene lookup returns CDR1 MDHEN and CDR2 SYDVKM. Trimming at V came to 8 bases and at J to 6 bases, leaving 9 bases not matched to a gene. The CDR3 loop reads CASLPTTGHGYTF. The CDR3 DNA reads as TGTGCCAGCCTTCCTACGACAGGGCATGGCTACACCTTC.

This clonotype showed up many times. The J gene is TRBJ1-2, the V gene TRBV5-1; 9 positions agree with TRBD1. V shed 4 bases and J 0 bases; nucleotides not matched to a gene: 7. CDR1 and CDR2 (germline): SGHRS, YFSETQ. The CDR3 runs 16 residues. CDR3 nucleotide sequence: TGCGCCAGCAGCAACGGACAGGGGACTTCTAACTATGGCTACACCTTC. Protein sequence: CASSNGQGTSNYGYTF.

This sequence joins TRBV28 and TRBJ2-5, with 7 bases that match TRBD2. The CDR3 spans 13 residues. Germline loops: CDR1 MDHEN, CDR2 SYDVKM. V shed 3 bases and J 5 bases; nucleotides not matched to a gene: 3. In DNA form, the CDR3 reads TGTGCCAGCAGTTTGACTAGCATGGAGACCCAGTACTTC. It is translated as CASSLTSMETQYF. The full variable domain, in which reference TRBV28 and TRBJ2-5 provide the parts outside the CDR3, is DVKVTQSSRYLVKRTGEKVFLECVQDMDHENMFWYRQDPGLGLRLIYFSYDVKMKEKGDIPEGYSVSREKKERFSLILESASTNQTSMYLCASSLTSMETQYFGPGTRLLVL.

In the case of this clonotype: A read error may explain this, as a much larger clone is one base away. This chain's CDR3 is CASSHRTGGDSSPLHF. Here the CDR3 DNA reads TGCGCCAGCAGCCACCGGACAGGGGGAGATAGTTCACCCCTCCACTTT. The chain recombines TRBV5-1 with TRBJ1-6; 10 bases agree with TRBD1. Unmatched junction bases numbered 10, after V lost 4 bases and J lost 9 bases. CDR3 length: 16 residues. Per the germline V gene, CDR1 is SGHRS and CDR2 is YFSETQ.

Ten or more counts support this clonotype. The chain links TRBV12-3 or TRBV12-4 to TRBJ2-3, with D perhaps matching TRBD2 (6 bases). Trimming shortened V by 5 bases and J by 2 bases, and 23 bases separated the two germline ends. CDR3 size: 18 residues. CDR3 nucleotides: TGTGCCAGCAGTCCCTTAAGAGCGTTATGGGGGGACACAGATACGCAGTATTTT. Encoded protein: CASSPLRALWGDTDTQYF.

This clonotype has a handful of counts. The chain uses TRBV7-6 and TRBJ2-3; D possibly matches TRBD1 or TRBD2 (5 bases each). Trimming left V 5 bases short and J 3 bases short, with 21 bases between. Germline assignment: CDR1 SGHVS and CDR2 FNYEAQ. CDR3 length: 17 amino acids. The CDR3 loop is CASSPRRGEGLTDTQYF. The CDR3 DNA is TGTGCCAGCAGCCCCCGGCGCGGAGAGGGGTTGACAGATACGCAGTATTTT.